The 25 T cell receptor beta chains listed next were all sequenced from one sample in a study of cytomegalovirus exposure and HLA in healthy donors. Method: immunoSEQ multiplex PCR; TCRdb's copy keeps in-frame clones and lacks some. The sample holds about 160,000 clones, about 90% seen once. Specimen: PBMCs. All receptors derive from a man between 18 and 29 years old in good health and CMV-seropositive.

V gene TRBV10-1 combines with J gene TRBJ2-7; D remains unclear. V was pared by 8 bases and J by 6 bases, with 14 bases between. The germline V gene has CDR1 WNHNN and CDR2 SYGVQD (reference sequence). This CDR3 spans 12 amino acids. For the CDR3, the DNA is TGCGCCAGCGCTAGTAGCAGCCGCGAGCAGTACTTC. Its translation: CASASSSREQYF.

The rearrangement joins TRBV4-1 to TRBJ2-7, with unresolved D. The CDR3 consists of 15 residues. Germline V lookup: CDR1 MGHRA, CDR2 YSYEKL. The V gene lost 1 base and the J gene lost 3 bases, with 13 bases spanning the gap. In DNA form, the CDR3 reads TGCGCCAGCAGCCAAGCGCTAGGCAGCTACTACGAGCAGTACTTC. This codes for CASSQALGSYYEQYF.

V is TRBV7-6 and J is TRBJ2-2, with D possibly matching TRBD1 (5 bases). Germline-derived CDR1 and CDR2 are SGHVS and FNYEAQ. The CDR3 covers 18 residues. V was shortened by 5 bases and J by 0 bases, with 19 bases between the two germline ends. The CDR3 spells CASSRMTQGETNTGELFF. The CDR3 bases are TGTGCCAGCAGCCGCATGACCCAAGGGGAAACGAACACCGGGGAGCTGTTTTTT.

On this clone: The sample holds other DNA sequences that translate to the same CDR3. The CDR3 reads CSVDGLAGLSYNEQFF. CDR3 coding DNA: TGCAGCGTTGACGGACTAGCGGGGCTGTCCTACAATGAGCAGTTCTTC. This chain joins TRBV29-1 and TRBJ2-1; 12 bases fit TRBD2. Germline V CDR1 and CDR2: SQVTM, ANQGSEA. This CDR3 is 16 amino acids long. V shed 3 bases and J 1 base; nucleotides not matched to a gene: 4.

This clone turned up a few times. The chain recombines TRBV6-5 with TRBJ2-7; 9 bases agree with TRBD2. This CDR3 region has 13 residues. Trimming took 6 bases from V and 6 from J; bases not matched to a gene: 6. Germline CDR1 reads MNHEY; CDR2 reads SVGAGI. The CDR3, as DNA: TGTGCCAGCAGCGTGGGACTAGCTGGCGAGCAGTACTTC. Translating it yields CASSVGLAGEQYF.

The genes are TRBV4-1 and TRBJ2-3, with TRBD2 identical over 8 bases. The CDR3 is 15 amino acids. V was clipped by 5 bases and J by 8 bases; unmatched bases: 12. Germline loops: CDR1 MGHRA, CDR2 YSYEKL. The CDR3 sequence: CASSYSSGGPSTQYF. CDR3 DNA: TGCGCCAGCAGCTATTCCTCGGGAGGGCCAAGTACGCAGTATTTT.

DNA of the CDR3: TGTGCCAGCAGCGAGGGACTAGCGGCCACAGATACGCAGTATTTT. It translates to CASSEGLAATDTQYF. The chain combines TRBV5-4 with TRBJ2-3; 11 bases are shared with TRBD2. V gave up 4 bases and J gave up 2 bases; unmatched junction bases: 3. Germline loops: CDR1 SGHNT, CDR2 YYREEE (reference sequence). The CDR3 spans 15 residues.

CDR3 protein: CASSQVDKPYQETQYF. The DNA for the CDR3 is TGTGCCAGCAGCCAAGTTGACAAGCCTTACCAAGAGACCCAGTACTTC. This sequence joins TRBV14 and TRBJ2-5; no clear D. V was cut by 1 base and J by 0 bases, with 12 bases left in between. Germline V gene sequence: CDR1 SGHDN, CDR2 FVKESK. This CDR3 spans 16 amino acids. Full variable domain (rest looked up from reference TRBV14 and TRBJ2-5): EAGVTQFPSHSVIEKGQTVTLRCDPISGHDNLYWYRRVMGKEIKFLLHFVKESKQDESGMPNNRFLAERTGGTYSTLKVQPAELEDSGVYFCASSQVDKPYQETQYFGPGTRLLVL.

This clone has only one observation. The chain uses TRBV11-2 and TRBJ1-2, with TRBD1 matching over 9 bases. This CDR3 spans 14 amino acids. Losses at the gene ends were 0 bases for V and 8 bases for J; bases not matched to a gene: 4. Germline CDR1 is SGHAT and CDR2 is FQNNGV. Here the CDR3 DNA reads TGTGCCAGCAGCTTAGATGGGACAGGGACCGGCTACACCTTC. Translated, it gives CASSLDGTGTGYTF.

The chain is built from TRBV2 and TRBJ1-2; TRBD1 is a possible D gene (5 bases). CDR1 is SNHLY, CDR2 FYNNEI, per germline. V lost 9 bases and J lost 8, with 22 bases in between. The CDR3 is 14 amino acids. The CDR3 loop is CARGGRQGTFGYTF. Here the CDR3 DNA reads TGTGCCAGGGGGGGGAGGCAGGGAACCTTCGGCTACACCTTC.

The V gene is TRBV29-1, the J gene TRBJ2-7, with TRBD2 matching 16 bases. The CDR3 totals 17 residues. V was pared by 3 bases and J by 2 bases, with 7 bases of the junction left unmatched. Per germline, CDR1 SQVTM and CDR2 ANQGSEA. This chain's CDR3 is CSVEGLAGGRGTYEQYF. The CDR3 DNA is TGCAGCGTTGAGGGACTAGCGGGAGGGCGAGGTACCTACGAGCAGTACTTC.

V gene TRBV6-5 combines with J gene TRBJ1-5; D is uncertain. Germline values: CDR1 MNHEY, CDR2 SVGAGI. This CDR3 contains 14 residues. Trimming removed 5 bases at V and 7 bases at J, with 15 bases between. The CDR3: CASSADVRGQPQHF. CDR3 nucleotide sequence: TGTGCCAGCAGTGCCGACGTCCGCGGCCAGCCCCAGCATTTT.

The chain employs TRBV7-3 and TRBJ1-4, with D hard to call. V dropped 5 bases and J dropped 7 bases, with 11 bases sitting between them. Germline V lookup: CDR1 SGHTA, CDR2 FQGTGA. The CDR3 extends over 13 amino acids. In DNA form, the CDR3 reads TGTGCCAGCAGCATACGACACGGTGAAAAACTGTTTTTT. It translates to CASSIRHGEKLFF. Filled out from reference TRBV7-3 and TRBJ1-4, the complete variable domain reads GAGVSQTPSNKVTEKGKYVELRCDPISGHTALYWYRQSLGQGPEFLIYFQGTGAADDSGLPNDRFFAVRPEGSVSTLKIQRTERGDSAVYLCASSIRHGEKLFFGSGTQLSVL.

The chain employs TRBV14 and TRBJ1-2; TRBD1 matches 8 bases. V dropped 4 bases and J dropped 4; count of bases not matched to a gene: 2. The CDR3 sequence is 13 residues long. Per germline, CDR1 SGHDN and CDR2 FVKESK. The CDR3 region is CASSPDRVYGYTF. DNA of the CDR3: TGTGCCAGCAGCCCGGACAGGGTCTATGGCTACACCTTC.

This clone showed up just a few times. The CDR3 DNA reads as TGTGCCAGCAGTGATGGCAGGGTGGCTGCTGGAAACACCATATATTTT. Its translation: CASSDGRVAAGNTIYF. The rearrangement links TRBV2 to TRBJ1-3; TRBD1 is a possible D gene (5 bases). The V and J ends lost 3 bases and 2 bases respectively, with 14 bases between them. CDR3 length: 16 residues. Germline V gene data show CDR1 as SNHLY and CDR2 as FYNNEI.

The rearrangement links TRBV5-1 to TRBJ2-7; TRBD2 agrees at 7 bases. The CDR3 runs to 14 residues. CDR1 is SGHRS, CDR2 YFSETQ, per germline. V was clipped by 5 bases and J by 4 bases; unmatched bases: 9. Here the CDR3 reads CASRPGDGGYEQYF. For the CDR3, the DNA is TGCGCCAGCAGGCCGGGCGACGGGGGGTACGAGCAGTACTTC. The full variable domain, its missing parts supplied by reference TRBV5-1 and TRBJ2-7, is KAGVTQTPRYLIKTRGQQVTLSCSPISGHRSVSWYQQTPGQGLQFLFEYFSETQRNKGNFPGRFSGRQFSNSRSEMNVSTLELGDSALYLCASRPGDGGYEQYFGPGTRLTVT.

The rearrangement links TRBV7-6 to TRBJ2-1; a weak D match, TRBD2 (5 bases). This CDR3 region has 14 residues. CDR1 SGHVS and CDR2 FNYEAQ come from the germline V gene. V was clipped by 0 bases and J by 12 bases, with 15 bases between them. CDR3 sequence reads: CASSLANEGGPQFF. In DNA form, the CDR3 reads TGTGCCAGCAGCTTAGCGAACGAAGGAGGACCGCAGTTCTTC.

The rearrangement uses TRBV2 and TRBJ2-7, with TRBD2 identical over 12 bases. The CDR3 covers 13 residues. V lost 4 bases to trimming and J lost 6 bases; unmatched junction nucleotides: 1. Germline values: CDR1 SNHLY, CDR2 FYNNEI. CDR3 in amino acids: CASSGLAGVEQYF. Here the CDR3 DNA reads TGTGCCAGCAGTGGACTAGCGGGAGTCGAGCAGTACTTC. Looking up the rest from reference TRBV2 and TRBJ2-7 gives the full variable domain: EPEVTQTPSHQVTQMGQEVILRCVPISNHLYFYWYRQILGQKVEFLVSFYNNEISEKSEIFDDQFSVERPDGSNFTLKIRSTKLEDSAMYFCASSGLAGVEQYFGPGTRLTVT.

This sequence joins TRBV6-1 and TRBJ2-5; D is undetermined. Germline loops: CDR1 MNHNS, CDR2 SASEGT. The CDR3 is 15 amino acids. V was clipped by 4 bases and J by 1 base, with 13 bases between them. CDR3 DNA: TGTGCCAGCAGTGTATATTTTCAGTTCCAAGAGACCCAGTACTTC. It encodes CASSVYFQFQETQYF.

This chain joins TRBV6-1 and TRBJ1-4; maybe TRBD1 (5 bases). The CDR3 is made up of 14 amino acids. V lost 2 bases and J 12 bases, leaving 16 bases between the germline ends. Germline CDR1 reads MNHNS; CDR2 reads SASEGT. The CDR3 spells CASSERVMDIQLFF. The CDR3 DNA reads as TGTGCCAGCAGTGAAAGGGTAATGGACATACAACTGTTTTTT.

The chain couples TRBV11-2 to TRBJ2-7; 7 nucleotides align to TRBD1. Germline CDR1 and CDR2: SGHAT and FQNNGV. The CDR3 consists of 18 residues. The junction had 19 bases not matched to a gene; V was cut back by 1 base and J by 7 bases. The CDR3 spells CASSLVGSGGLNFEEQYF. The CDR3 DNA follows: TGTGCCAGCAGCTTAGTAGGGTCAGGGGGTTTGAATTTTGAAGAGCAGTACTTC. The entire variable domain, with the rest obtained from reference TRBV11-2 and TRBJ2-7, is as follows: EAGVAQSPRYKIIEKRQSVAFWCNPISGHATLYWYQQILGQGPKLLIQFQNNGVVDDSQLPKDRFSAERLKGVDSTLKIQPAKLEDSAVYLCASSLVGSGGLNFEEQYFGPGTRLTVT.

This chain joins TRBV5-1 and TRBJ1-1; 7 bases match TRBD1. Germline V CDR1 and CDR2: SGHRS, YFSETQ. Trimming took 4 bases from V and 8 from J; bases not matched to a gene: 2. This CDR3 region has 11 residues. For the CDR3, the DNA is TGCGCCAGCAGCCTGGACAGGGAAGCTTTCTTT. It specifies CASSLDREAFF. The variable domain in full, with the rest retrieved from reference TRBV5-1 and TRBJ1-1, is KAGVTQTPRYLIKTRGQQVTLSCSPISGHRSVSWYQQTPGQGLQFLFEYFSETQRNKGNFPGRFSGRQFSNSRSEMNVSTLELGDSALYLCASSLDREAFFGQGTRLTVV.

V and J are TRBV5-1 and TRBJ2-7; D is undetermined. CDR3 length: 14 residues. The germline CDR1 and CDR2 sequences are SGHRS and YFSETQ. V was shortened by 0 bases and J by 3 bases, with 10 bases between the two germline ends. This CDR3 reads CASSLDVRNYEQYF. CDR3 sequence (DNA): TGCGCCAGCAGCTTGGACGTCAGAAACTACGAGCAGTACTTC.

The rearrangement joins TRBV11-3 to TRBJ1-1; 12 nucleotides line up with TRBD1. This CDR3 spans 16 amino acids. Trimming cost V 2 bases and J 5 bases; bases outside gene matches: 6. Germline loops: CDR1 SGHNT, CDR2 YENEEA. The CDR3 reads CASSLKGTGGYTEAFF. CDR3 DNA: TGTGCCAGCAGCTTAAAGGGGACAGGGGGCTATACTGAAGCTTTCTTT.

This clone was seen a single time. This chain joins TRBV5-4 and TRBJ2-1; unclear D gene. CDR3 size: 11 residues. The V end was cut by 0 bases, the J end by 11 bases, with 6 bases between. Germline CDR1 is SGHNT and CDR2 is YYREEE (reference sequence). Here the CDR3 DNA reads TGTGCCAGCAGCTTGGAGACACAGCAGTTCTTC. Its translation is CASSLETQQFF.